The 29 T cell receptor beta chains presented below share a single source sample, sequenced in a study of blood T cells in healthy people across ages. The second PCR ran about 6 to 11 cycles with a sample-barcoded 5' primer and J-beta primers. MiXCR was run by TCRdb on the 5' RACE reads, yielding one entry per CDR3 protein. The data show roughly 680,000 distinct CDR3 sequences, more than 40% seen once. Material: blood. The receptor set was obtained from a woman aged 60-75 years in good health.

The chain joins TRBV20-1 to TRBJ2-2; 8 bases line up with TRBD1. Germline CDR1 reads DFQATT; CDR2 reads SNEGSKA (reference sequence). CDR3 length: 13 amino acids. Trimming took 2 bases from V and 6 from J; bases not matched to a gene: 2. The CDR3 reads CSARRTGPGELFF. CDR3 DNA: TGCAGTGCTAGACGGACAGGGCCCGGGGAGCTGTTTTTT.

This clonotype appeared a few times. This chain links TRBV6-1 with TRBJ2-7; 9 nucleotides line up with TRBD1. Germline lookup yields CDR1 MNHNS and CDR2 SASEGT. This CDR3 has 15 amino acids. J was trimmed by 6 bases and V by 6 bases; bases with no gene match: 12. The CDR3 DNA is TGTGCCAGCAGCTTACGAGGGACAGGGTCCCCCGAGCAGTACTTC. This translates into CASSLRGTGSPEQYF.

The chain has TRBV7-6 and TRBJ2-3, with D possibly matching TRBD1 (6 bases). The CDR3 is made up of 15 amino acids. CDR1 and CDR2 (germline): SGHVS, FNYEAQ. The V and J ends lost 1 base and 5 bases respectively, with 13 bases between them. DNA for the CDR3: TGTGCCAGCAGCTTAGACCCGCCCAGGGGAGATACGCAGTATTTT. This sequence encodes CASSLDPPRGDTQYF.

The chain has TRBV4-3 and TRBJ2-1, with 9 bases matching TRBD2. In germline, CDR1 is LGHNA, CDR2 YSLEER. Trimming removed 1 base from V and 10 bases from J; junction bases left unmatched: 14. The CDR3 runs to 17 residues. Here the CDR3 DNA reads TGCGCCAGCAGCCAAGTCGATAGCGGGAGAGAGCGCAAGGAGCAGTTCTTC. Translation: CASSQVDSGRERKEQFF.

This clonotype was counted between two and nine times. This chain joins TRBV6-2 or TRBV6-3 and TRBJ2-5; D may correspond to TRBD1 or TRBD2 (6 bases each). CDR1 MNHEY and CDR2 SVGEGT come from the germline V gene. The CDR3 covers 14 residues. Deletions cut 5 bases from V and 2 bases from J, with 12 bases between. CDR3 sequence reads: CASSTRRGQETQYF. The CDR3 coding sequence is TGTGCCAGCAGTACACGGAGGGGGCAAGAGACCCAGTACTTC.

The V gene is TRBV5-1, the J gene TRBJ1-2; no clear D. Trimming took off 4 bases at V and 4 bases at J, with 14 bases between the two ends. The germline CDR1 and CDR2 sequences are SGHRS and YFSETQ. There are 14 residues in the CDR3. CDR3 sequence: CASSPEGEVYGYTF. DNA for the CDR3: TGCGCCAGCAGCCCTGAGGGTGAGGTCTATGGCTACACCTTC.

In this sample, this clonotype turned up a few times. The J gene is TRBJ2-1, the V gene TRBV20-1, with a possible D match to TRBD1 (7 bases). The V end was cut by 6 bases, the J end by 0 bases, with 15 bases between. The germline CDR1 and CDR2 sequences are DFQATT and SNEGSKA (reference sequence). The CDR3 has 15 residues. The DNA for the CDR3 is TGCAGTGCCAGGGGGGCGGTTATCTCCTACAATGAGCAGTTCTTC. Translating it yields CSARGAVISYNEQFF.

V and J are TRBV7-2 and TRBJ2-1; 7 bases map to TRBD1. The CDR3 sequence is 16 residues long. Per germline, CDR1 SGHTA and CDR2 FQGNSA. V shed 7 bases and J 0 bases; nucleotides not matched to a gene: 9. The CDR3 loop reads CASTITGDSSYNEQFF. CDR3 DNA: TGTGCCAGCACAATCACAGGGGATAGCTCCTACAATGAGCAGTTCTTC.

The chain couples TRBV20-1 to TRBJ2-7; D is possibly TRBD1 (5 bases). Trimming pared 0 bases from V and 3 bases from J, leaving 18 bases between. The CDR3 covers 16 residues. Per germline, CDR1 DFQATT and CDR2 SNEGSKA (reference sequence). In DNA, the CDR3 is TGCAGTGCTAGAGATAGGGAATGGGGCCCGATCTACGAGCAGTACTTC. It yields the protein CSARDREWGPIYEQYF.

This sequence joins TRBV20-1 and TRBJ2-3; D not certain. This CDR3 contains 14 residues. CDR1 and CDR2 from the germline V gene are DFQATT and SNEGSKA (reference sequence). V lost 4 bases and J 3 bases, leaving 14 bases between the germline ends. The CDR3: CSAINLRATDTQYF. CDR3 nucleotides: TGCAGTGCTATAAACTTAAGAGCTACAGATACGCAGTATTTT.

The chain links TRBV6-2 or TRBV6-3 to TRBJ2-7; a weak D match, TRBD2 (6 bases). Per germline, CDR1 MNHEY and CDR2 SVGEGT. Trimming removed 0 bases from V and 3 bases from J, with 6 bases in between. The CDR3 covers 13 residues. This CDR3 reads CASSYSGLYEQYF. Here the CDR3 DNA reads TGTGCCAGCAGTTACTCGGGACTCTACGAGCAGTACTTC.

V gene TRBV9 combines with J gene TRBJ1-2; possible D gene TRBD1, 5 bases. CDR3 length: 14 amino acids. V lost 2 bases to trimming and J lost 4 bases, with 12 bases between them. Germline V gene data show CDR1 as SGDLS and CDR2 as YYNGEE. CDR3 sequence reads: CASSVQGLSYGYTF. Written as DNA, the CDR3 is TGTGCCAGCAGCGTGCAGGGATTGAGCTATGGCTACACCTTC.

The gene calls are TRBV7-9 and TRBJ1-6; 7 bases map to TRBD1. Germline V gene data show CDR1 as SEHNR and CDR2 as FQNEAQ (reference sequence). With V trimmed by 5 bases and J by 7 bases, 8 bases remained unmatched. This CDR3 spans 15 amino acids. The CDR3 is CASSKRGTANSPLHF. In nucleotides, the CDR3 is TGTGCCAGCAGCAAAAGAGGGACAGCAAATTCACCCCTCCACTTT.

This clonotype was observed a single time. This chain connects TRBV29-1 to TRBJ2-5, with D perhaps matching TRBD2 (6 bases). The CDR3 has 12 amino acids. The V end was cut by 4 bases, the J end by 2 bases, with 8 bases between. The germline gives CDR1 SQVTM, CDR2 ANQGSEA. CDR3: CSVGRVQETQYF. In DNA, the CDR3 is TGCAGCGTTGGGAGGGTTCAAGAGACCCAGTACTTC.

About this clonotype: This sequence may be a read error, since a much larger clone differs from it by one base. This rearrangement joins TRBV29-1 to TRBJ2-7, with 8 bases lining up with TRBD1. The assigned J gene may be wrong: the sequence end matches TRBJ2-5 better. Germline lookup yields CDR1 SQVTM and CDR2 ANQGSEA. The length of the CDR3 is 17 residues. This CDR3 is CSVEDGGIRGLGETQYF. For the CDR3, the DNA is TGCAGCGTTGAAGATGGCGGTATCAGGGGGCTAGGGGAGACCCAGTACTTC.

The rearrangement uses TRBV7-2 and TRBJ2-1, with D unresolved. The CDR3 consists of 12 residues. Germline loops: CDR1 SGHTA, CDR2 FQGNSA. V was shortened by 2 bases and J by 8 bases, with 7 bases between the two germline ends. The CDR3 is CASSLRRHEQFF. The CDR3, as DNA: TGTGCCAGCAGCTTACGTAGGCATGAGCAGTTCTTC.

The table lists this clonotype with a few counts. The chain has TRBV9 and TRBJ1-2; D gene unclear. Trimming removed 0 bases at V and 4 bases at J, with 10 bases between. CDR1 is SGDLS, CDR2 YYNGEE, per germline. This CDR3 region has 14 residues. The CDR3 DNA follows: TGTGCCAGCAGCGTAGCCAGCTCTGGCTATGGCTACACCTTC. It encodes CASSVASSGYGYTF.

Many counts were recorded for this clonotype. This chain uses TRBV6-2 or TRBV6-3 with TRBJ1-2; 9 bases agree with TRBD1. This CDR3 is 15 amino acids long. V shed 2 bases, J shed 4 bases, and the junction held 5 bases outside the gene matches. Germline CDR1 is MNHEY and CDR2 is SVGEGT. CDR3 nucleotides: TGTGCCAGCAGTTACCAGGGACAGGGCGGCTATGGCTACACCTTC. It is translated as CASSYQGQGGYGYTF.

CDR3 DNA sequence: TGTGCCAGCAGCCGCGACGACACCGGGGAGCTGTTTTTT. It translates to CASSRDDTGELFF. The rearrangement joins TRBV7-2 to TRBJ2-2; D remains ambiguous. The V end was cut by 5 bases, the J end by 3 bases, with 7 bases between. Germline V CDR1 and CDR2: SGHTA, FQGNSA. This CDR3 has 13 residues.

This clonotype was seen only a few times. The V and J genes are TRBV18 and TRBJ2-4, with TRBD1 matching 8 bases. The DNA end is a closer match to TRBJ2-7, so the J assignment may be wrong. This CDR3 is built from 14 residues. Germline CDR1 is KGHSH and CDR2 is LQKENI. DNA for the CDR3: TGTGCCAGCTCACCTGAGACAGGGGCCGGCGAGCAGTACTTC. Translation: CASSPETGAGEQYF.

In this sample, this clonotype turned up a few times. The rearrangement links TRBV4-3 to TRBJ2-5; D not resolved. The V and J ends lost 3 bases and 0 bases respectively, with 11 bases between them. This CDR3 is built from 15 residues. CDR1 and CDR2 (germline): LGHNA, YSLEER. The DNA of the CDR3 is TGCGCCAGCAGCCAGGCGAGAACGTACCAAGAGACCCAGTACTTC. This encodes CASSQARTYQETQYF.

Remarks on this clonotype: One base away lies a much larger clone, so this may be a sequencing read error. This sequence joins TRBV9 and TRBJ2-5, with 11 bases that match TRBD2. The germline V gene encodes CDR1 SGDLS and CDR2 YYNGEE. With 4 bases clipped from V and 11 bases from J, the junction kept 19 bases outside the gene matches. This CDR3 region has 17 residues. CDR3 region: CASSKATSGTHSDEQYF. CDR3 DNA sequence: TGTGCCAGCAGCAAAGCGACTAGCGGGACTCATAGTGATGAGCAGTACTTC.

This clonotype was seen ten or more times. CDR3 loop: CASSQDIGGVYNEQFF. CDR3 DNA sequence: TGCGCCAGCAGCCAAGATATTGGGGGTGTCTACAATGAGCAGTTCTTC. This chain uses TRBV4-1 with TRBJ2-1, with D possibly called TRBD1 or TRBD2 (5 bases each). V lost 0 bases and J lost 3, with 12 bases in between. The CDR3 totals 16 residues. Germline V CDR1 and CDR2: MGHRA, YSYEKL.

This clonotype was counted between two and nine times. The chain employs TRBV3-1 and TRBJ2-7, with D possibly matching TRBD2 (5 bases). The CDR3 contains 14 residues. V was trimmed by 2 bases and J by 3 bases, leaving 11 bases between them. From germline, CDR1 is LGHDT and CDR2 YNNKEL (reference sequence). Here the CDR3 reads CASSQNSGYYEQYF. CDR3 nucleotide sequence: TGTGCCAGCAGCCAAAACAGCGGCTACTACGAGCAGTACTTC.

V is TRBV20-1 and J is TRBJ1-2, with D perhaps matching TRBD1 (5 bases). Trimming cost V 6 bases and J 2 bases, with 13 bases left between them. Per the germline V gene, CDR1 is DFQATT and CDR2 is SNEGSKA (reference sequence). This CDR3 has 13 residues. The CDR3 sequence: CSAPRDGNYGYTF. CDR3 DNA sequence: TGCAGTGCCCCTCGGGACGGAAACTATGGCTACACCTTC.

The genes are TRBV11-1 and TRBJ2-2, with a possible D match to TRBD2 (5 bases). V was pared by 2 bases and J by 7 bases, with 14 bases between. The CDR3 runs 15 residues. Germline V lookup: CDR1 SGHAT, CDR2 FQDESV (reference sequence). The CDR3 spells CASSLRGVDGGELFF. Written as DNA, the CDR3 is TGTGCCAGCAGCTTACGGGGAGTGGATGGCGGGGAGCTGTTTTTT.

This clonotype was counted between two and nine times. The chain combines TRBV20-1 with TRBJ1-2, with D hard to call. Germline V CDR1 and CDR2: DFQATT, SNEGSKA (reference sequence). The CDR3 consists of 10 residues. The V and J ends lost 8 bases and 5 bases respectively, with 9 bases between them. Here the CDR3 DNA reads TGCAGTCCGGCGGGGTATGGCTACACCTTC. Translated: CSPAGYGYTF.

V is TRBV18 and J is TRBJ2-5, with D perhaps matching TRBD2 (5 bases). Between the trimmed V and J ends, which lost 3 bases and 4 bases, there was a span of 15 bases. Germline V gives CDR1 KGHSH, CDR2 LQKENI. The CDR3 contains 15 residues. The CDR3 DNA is TGTGCCAGCTCACCCCGGTTCGGGGTCGGAGAGACCCAGTACTTC. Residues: CASSPRFGVGETQYF.

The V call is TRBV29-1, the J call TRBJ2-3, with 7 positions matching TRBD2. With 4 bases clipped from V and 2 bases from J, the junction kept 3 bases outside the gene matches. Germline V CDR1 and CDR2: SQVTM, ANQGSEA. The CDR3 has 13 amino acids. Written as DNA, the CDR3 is TGCAGCGTTGCAGGGACTATCACAGATACGCAGTATTTT. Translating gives CSVAGTITDTQYF.